These 23 T cell receptor beta chains came from one sample sequenced in a study of blood T cell repertoires in COVID-19. Some clones are missing from TCRdb's copy, which holds only in-frame ones; the method was immunoSEQ multiplex PCR. Counted here are about 200,000 clones, more than 85% occurring once; the ten biggest clones make up about a tenth. The specimen sequenced was peripheral blood. Receptors were obtained from a woman between 45 and 65 years old with COVID-19, enrolled during active disease.

V gene TRBV19 combines with J gene TRBJ2-1, with 12 bases identical to TRBD1. CDR1 LNHDA and CDR2 SQIVND come from the germline V gene (reference sequence). The ends lost 7 bases at V and 7 bases at J; junction bases unmatched: 11. This CDR3 is built from 16 residues. CDR3 amino acids: CASNNLPGQGANEQFF. The CDR3 DNA sequence: TGTGCCAGTAACAATCTTCCGGGACAGGGGGCAAATGAGCAGTTCTTC. Full variable domain (remainder filled in from reference TRBV19 and TRBJ2-1): DGGITQSPKYLFRKEGQNVTLSCEQNLNHDAMYWYRQDPGQGLRLIYYSQIVNDFQKGDIAEGYSVSREKKESFPLTVTSAQKNPTAFYLCASNNLPGQGANEQFFGPGTRLTVL.

V and J are TRBV20-1 and TRBJ1-4, with D tentatively TRBD1 (5 bases). The CDR3 contains 11 residues. CDR1 and CDR2 (germline): DFQATT, SNEGSKA (reference sequence). V lost 5 bases and J 14 bases, leaving 15 bases between the germline ends. CDR3 DNA: TGCAGTGCTCGGAAACAGGTAGAGCTGTTTTTT. It codes for CSARKQVELFF.

This clone appeared a single time. This rearrangement joins TRBV5-4 to TRBJ2-5; no clear D. This CDR3 contains 13 residues. Deletions cut 3 bases from V and 3 bases from J, with 9 bases between. Per the germline V gene, CDR1 is SGHNT and CDR2 is YYREEE (reference sequence). As DNA, the CDR3 is TGTGCCAGCAGCTGGCTAGTAGAAGAGACCCAGTACTTC. It translates to CASSWLVEETQYF.

This rearrangement joins TRBV6-6 to TRBJ2-2, with 8 bases identical to TRBD1. V gave up 4 bases and J gave up 4 bases; unmatched junction bases: 8. From germline, CDR1 is MNHNY and CDR2 SVGAGI (reference sequence). This CDR3 is built from 16 residues. DNA for the CDR3: TGTGCCAGCAGTTTCCTCAGGGGGCTGGTCACCGGGGAGCTGTTTTTT. Its translation is CASSFLRGLVTGELFF.

The chain recombines TRBV30 with TRBJ2-1, with D maybe TRBD2 (6 bases). The ends were cut back, 0 bases at V and 4 bases at J, with 13 bases in the middle. Germline CDR1 reads GTSNPN; CDR2 reads SVGIG (reference sequence). This CDR3 comprises 15 residues. The CDR3 sequence: CAWSVVGSGYNEQFF. Written as DNA, the CDR3 is TGTGCCTGGAGTGTAGTAGGTAGCGGTTACAATGAGCAGTTCTTC.

The rearrangement links TRBV6-5 to TRBJ1-1, with D unclear. Germline assignment: CDR1 MNHEY and CDR2 SVGAGI. The V end was cut by 6 bases, the J end by 7 bases, with 15 bases between. This CDR3 spans 13 amino acids. CDR3 sequence (DNA): TGTGCCAGCAGACCCGACGCTCTAGGTGAAGCTTTCTTT. This gives the protein CASRPDALGEAFF.

A single count supports this clone. The chain recombines TRBV19 with TRBJ1-5; D perhaps matches TRBD1 (6 bases). This CDR3 spans 16 amino acids. The germline V and J ends were trimmed by 6 bases and 0 bases, with 15 bases remaining between them. The germline gives CDR1 LNHDA, CDR2 SQIVND (reference sequence). The CDR3 DNA sequence: TGTGCCAGTAGGACGGACGGGGGGCTTAGCAATCAGCCCCAGCATTTT. Amino acid sequence: CASRTDGGLSNQPQHF.

Remarks on this clone: The sample has other DNA sequences that encode this CDR3 too. The chain has TRBV4-2 and TRBJ2-1; D perhaps matches TRBD1 (6 bases). This CDR3 region has 14 residues. Between the trimmed V and J ends, which lost 3 bases and 5 bases, there was a span of 11 bases. Germline V gene data show CDR1 as LGHNA and CDR2 as YNFKEQ. For the CDR3, the DNA is TGTGCCAGCAGCCAGGGGGCTAGGAACAATGAGCAGTTCTTC. Translated: CASSQGARNNEQFF.

This sequence joins TRBV27 and TRBJ2-1, with D perhaps matching TRBD1 (7 bases). The germline V and J ends were trimmed by 0 bases and 10 bases, with 19 bases remaining between them. The CDR3 sequence is 16 residues long. Germline lookup yields CDR1 MNHEY and CDR2 SMNVEV (reference sequence). The CDR3 protein is CASSLSIPGGLLEQFF. The CDR3, as DNA: TGTGCCAGCAGTTTATCGATCCCAGGGGGACTCCTGGAGCAGTTCTTC.

This clone has only a few counts. The rearrangement joins TRBV9 to TRBJ1-5, with 10 nucleotides matching TRBD1. This CDR3 region has 14 residues. Losses at the gene ends were 4 bases for V and 6 bases for J; bases not matched to a gene: 4. CDR1 is SGDLS and CDR2 is YYNGEE in the germline V gene. The CDR3: CASSRDRGGQPQHF. The CDR3 DNA sequence: TGTGCCAGCAGCCGGGACAGGGGAGGTCAGCCCCAGCATTTT.

This clone was observed once. The V and J genes are TRBV5-1 and TRBJ1-6, with TRBD1 matching 7 bases. V lost 0 bases to trimming and J lost 9 bases; unmatched junction nucleotides: 3. This CDR3 has 14 amino acids. CDR1 is SGHRS, CDR2 YFSETQ, per germline. This CDR3 is CASSLAGQTSPLHF. The CDR3 DNA reads as TGCGCCAGCAGCTTGGCGGGACAGACTTCACCCCTCCACTTT.

This rearrangement joins TRBV19 to TRBJ1-6; D remains unclear. The CDR3 has 16 residues. The V gene lost 5 bases and the J gene lost 9 bases, with 20 bases spanning the gap. Germline V gene sequence: CDR1 LNHDA, CDR2 SQIVND (reference sequence). The DNA of the CDR3 is TGTGCCAGTAGTCTCAAAGCGTCCATTGGATCTTCACCCCTCCACTTT. It specifies CASSLKASIGSSPLHF.

The V call is TRBV2, the J call TRBJ2-2; the D is unclear. The CDR3 runs 14 residues. The V gene lost 4 bases and the J gene lost 4 bases, with 10 bases spanning the gap. Germline CDR1 is SNHLY and CDR2 is FYNNEI. This CDR3 reads CASSVRSRTGELFF. The CDR3 nucleotides are TGTGCCAGCAGTGTACGGTCGCGCACCGGGGAGCTGTTTTTT.

The chain carries TRBV2 and TRBJ2-1; tentative D call: TRBD2 (5 bases). The CDR3 runs to 15 residues. Germline values: CDR1 SNHLY, CDR2 FYNNEI. Trimming pared 4 bases from V and 6 bases from J, leaving 16 bases between. The CDR3 region has the DNA TGTGCCAGCAGTGTCGGGGAAACCCCTCGCAATGAGCAGTTCTTC. This codes for CASSVGETPRNEQFF.

This clone showed up just a few times. The chain uses TRBV28 and TRBJ1-2, with TRBD1 matching 9 bases. CDR3 length equals 14 residues. CDR1 is MDHEN and CDR2 is SYDVKM in the germline V gene. Trimming took 6 bases from V and 3 from J; bases not matched to a gene: 5. CDR3 nucleotides: TGTGCCAGCAGGGGGACAGGGTGGGACTATGGCTACACCTTC. This encodes CASRGTGWDYGYTF.

This rearrangement joins TRBV4-3 to TRBJ2-1; 7 bases map to TRBD2. CDR1 LGHNA and CDR2 YSLEER come from the germline V gene. CDR3 length: 16 amino acids. V lost 0 bases, J lost 4 bases, and 6 bases stayed unmatched. CDR3 region: CASSQDEASGYNEQFF. The CDR3 bases are TGCGCCAGCAGCCAAGATGAGGCTAGCGGTTACAATGAGCAGTTCTTC.

This chain joins TRBV9 and TRBJ1-2, with D maybe TRBD1 (5 bases). With 0 bases removed from V and 5 bases from J, the gap between germline ends came to 8 bases. Germline CDR1 is SGDLS and CDR2 is YYNGEE. The CDR3 covers 13 residues. Written as DNA, the CDR3 is TGTGCCAGCAGCGTAGGGGAGGGGTATGGCTACACCTTC. This sequence encodes CASSVGEGYGYTF. Full variable domain (missing parts from reference TRBV9 and TRBJ1-2): DSGVTQTPKHLITATGQRVTLRCSPRSGDLSVYWYQQSLDQGLQFLIQYYNGEERAKGNILERFSAQQFPDLHSELNLSSLELGDSALYFCASSVGEGYGYTFGSGTRLTVV.

This chain connects TRBV19 to TRBJ1-6, with 7 bases lining up with TRBD1. The CDR3 contains 17 residues. Looked up from germline, CDR1 is LNHDA and CDR2 is SQIVND (reference sequence). J gave up 0 bases and V 1 base, and 3 bases lay outside the gene matches. CDR3 protein: CASSIGTGGSYNSPLHF. The CDR3 DNA follows: TGTGCCAGTAGTATAGGGACAGGAGGCTCCTATAATTCACCCCTCCACTTT.

The genes are TRBV6-4 and TRBJ2-2; a weak D match, TRBD1 (6 bases). Trimming took off 7 bases at V and 5 bases at J, with 17 bases between the two ends. The CDR3 sequence is 15 residues long. Per germline, CDR1 MRHNA and CDR2 SNTAGT. DNA for the CDR3: TGTGCCAGCAAGGACAGACCCTTCGGGACCGGGGAGCTGTTTTTT. It yields the protein CASKDRPFGTGELFF.

The chain combines TRBV5-6 with TRBJ2-3; 7 nucleotides agree with TRBD1. The V gene end was trimmed by 4 bases and the J gene end by 3 bases; junction bases not matched to a gene: 11. CDR3 length: 16 residues. The V gene's germline CDR1 is SGHDT and CDR2 YYEEEE. The CDR3 here is CASSVIPGTETDTQYF. In DNA, the CDR3 is TGTGCCAGCAGCGTGATCCCCGGGACAGAGACAGATACGCAGTATTTT. Complete variable domain (other parts from reference TRBV5-6 and TRBJ2-3): DAGVTQSPTHLIKTRGQQVTLRCSPKSGHDTVSWYQQALGQGPQFIFQYYEEEERQRGNFPDRFSGHQFPNYSSELNVNALLLGDSALYLCASSVIPGTETDTQYFGPGTRLTVL.

The chain carries TRBV12-3 or TRBV12-4 and TRBJ1-3; TRBD1 might be the D (5 bases). The CDR3 has 13 amino acids. Trimming cost V 2 bases and J 7 bases, with 9 bases left between them. In DNA form, the CDR3 reads TGTGCCAGCAGTTTACGGGGGAGGAACACCATATATTTT. It translates to CASSLRGRNTIYF.

The chain carries TRBV19 and TRBJ2-1; D is possibly TRBD2 (6 bases). From germline, CDR1 is LNHDA and CDR2 SQIVND (reference sequence). The CDR3 consists of 14 residues. Trimming left V 3 bases short and J 9 bases short, with 15 bases between. In DNA form, the CDR3 reads TGTGCCAGTAGTATGGGTGGACCCGGGAGTGAGCAGTTCTTC. This translates into CASSMGGPGSEQFF.

The chain couples TRBV24-1 to TRBJ2-1; TRBD1 agrees at 11 bases. V dropped 7 bases and J dropped 4; count of bases not matched to a gene: 14. Germline V CDR1 and CDR2: KGHDR, SFDVKD. The CDR3 consists of 18 residues. The CDR3 sequence: CATSRGQGAASIYNEQFF. Here the CDR3 DNA reads TGTGCCACCAGCCGAGGACAGGGGGCCGCCTCTATATACAATGAGCAGTTCTTC.